The 23 T cell receptor beta chains reported below all come from one sample, sequenced in a study of memory CD8 T cells in hepatitis C reinfection. Generated by immunoSEQ multiplex PCR, the TCRdb table keeps only in-frame clones and is missing some. Of 45,000 to 55,000 clones detected, nearly 90% appear once; the ten largest clones hold roughly 1%. The time point here: pre-reinfection, 55 to 20 weeks before reinfection detection. Sorted cells were sequenced directly ex vivo without any in vitro expansion. The sequencing input was naive CD8+ T cells sorted from blood. All receptors derive from a man aged 18-30 years with hepatitis C virus infection.

The chain employs TRBV7-8 and TRBJ2-7, with 14 nucleotides matching TRBD2. The junction had 11 bases not matched to a gene; V was cut back by 1 base and J by 0 bases. The CDR3 is 20 amino acids. Germline-derived CDR1 and CDR2 are SGHVS and FQNEAQ. Here the CDR3 DNA reads TGTGCCAGCAGCTTAGGCGGATGGGGACTAGCGGGGGCGAGCTCCTACGAGCAGTACGTC. Residues: CASSLGGWGLAGASSYEQYV.

V gene TRBV7-9 combines with J gene TRBJ2-5; 8 bases line up with TRBD1. The J call is in doubt because the DNA end fits TRBJ2-7 better. The length of the CDR3 is 14 residues. Germline loops: CDR1 SEHNR, CDR2 FQNEAQ (reference sequence). The CDR3 here is CASSLARGLYEQYF. The CDR3 nucleotides are TGTGCCAGCAGCTTAGCCAGGGGGCTCTACGAGCAGTACTTC.

The V and J genes are TRBV18 and TRBJ2-6, with D possibly TRBD2 on 6 matching bases. Between the trimmed V and J ends, which lost 2 bases and 4 bases, there was a span of 12 bases. The CDR3 is made up of 16 amino acids. Germline loops: CDR1 KGHSH, CDR2 LQKENI. CDR3 sequence reads: CASSPDPAGGANVLTF. As DNA, the CDR3 is TGTGCCAGCTCACCAGACCCGGCGGGGGGGGCCAACGTCCTGACTTTC. Filled out from reference TRBV18 and TRBJ2-6, the complete variable domain reads NAGVMQNPRHLVRRRGQEARLRCSPMKGHSHVYWYRQLPEEGLKFMVYLQKENIIDESGMPKERFSAEFPKEGPSILRIQQVVRGDSAAYFCASSPDPAGGANVLTFGAGSRLTVL.

Here the CDR3 reads CASRDRTTYEQYF. In DNA, the CDR3 is TGCGCCAGCCGGGACAGGACCACCTACGAGCAGTACTTC. The chain carries TRBV4-1 and TRBJ2-7; 8 bases line up with TRBD1. The CDR3 runs 13 residues. Germline V gene data show CDR1 as MGHRA and CDR2 as YSYEKL. The ends lost 8 bases at V and 2 bases at J; junction bases unmatched: 5.

This clone turned up a few times. The genes are TRBV5-6 and TRBJ1-5, with D maybe TRBD1 (5 bases). V lost 4 bases and J 1 base, leaving 12 bases between the germline ends. CDR1 SGHDT and CDR2 YYEEEE come from the germline V gene. The CDR3 is made up of 15 amino acids. CDR3 sequence: CASSGGTGSNQPQHF. CDR3 sequence (DNA): TGTGCCAGCAGCGGCGGGACCGGGAGCAATCAGCCCCAGCATTTT.

The J gene is TRBJ2-7, the V gene TRBV27, with D possibly matching TRBD2 (6 bases). V lost 0 bases, J lost 4 bases, and 16 bases lay in between. CDR1 and CDR2 from the germline V gene are MNHEY and SMNVEV (reference sequence). The CDR3 length is 16 residues. CDR3 in amino acids: CASSLSQSGGVYEQYF. DNA for the CDR3: TGTGCCAGCAGTTTATCCCAATCCGGGGGAGTATACGAGCAGTACTTC.

This clone was recorded only once. The chain carries TRBV15 and TRBJ1-3; possible D gene TRBD1, 6 bases. In germline, CDR1 is LNHNV, CDR2 YYDKDF (reference sequence). Trimming pared 0 bases from V and 1 base from J, leaving 19 bases between. CDR3 length: 19 amino acids. The CDR3 sequence is CATSRDPGTKWASGNTIYF. The CDR3 nucleotides read TGTGCCACCAGCAGAGATCCGGGGACAAAGTGGGCATCTGGAAACACCATATATTTT.

The chain recombines TRBV7-9 with TRBJ1-1, with D hard to call. CDR1 is SEHNR and CDR2 is FQNEAQ in the germline V gene (reference sequence). V was shortened by 1 base and J by 1 base, with 7 bases between the two germline ends. CDR3 length: 14 residues. DNA for the CDR3: TGTGCCAGCAGCTTAGACACCGCGAACACTGAAGCTTTCTTT. Translating it yields CASSLDTANTEAFF.

In its sample, this clone was seen a few times. This rearrangement joins TRBV4-3 to TRBJ1-1, with D possibly being TRBD1 (5 bases). V lost 3 bases and J lost 4, with 9 bases in between. The CDR3 is 13 residues long. Germline assignment: CDR1 LGHNA and CDR2 YSLEER. CDR3 protein: CASSQDTTTEAFF. The CDR3, as DNA: TGCGCCAGCAGCCAGGACACGACCACTGAAGCTTTCTTT.

The V call is TRBV6-6, the J call TRBJ2-7; no firm D call. V lost 6 bases and J 3 bases, leaving 9 bases between the germline ends. The CDR3 has 12 residues. Germline lookup yields CDR1 MNHNY and CDR2 SVGAGI (reference sequence). This CDR3 reads CASSPRLYEQYF. The CDR3 bases are TGTGCCAGCAGCCCCAGGCTCTACGAGCAGTACTTC.

The J gene is TRBJ2-7, the V gene TRBV6-5, with 11 bases identical to TRBD1. CDR3 size: 16 residues. Trimming removed 2 bases from V and 3 bases from J; junction bases left unmatched: 6. Germline-derived CDR1 and CDR2 are MNHEY and SVGAGI. CDR3 DNA: TGTGCCAGCAGTTACCCCGGGACAGGGGGTGGCTACGAGCAGTACTTC. This encodes CASSYPGTGGGYEQYF.

The J gene is TRBJ2-3, the V gene TRBV29-1, with 8 bases identical to TRBD2. Germline V lookup: CDR1 SQVTM, CDR2 ANQGSEA. The CDR3 is 17 residues long. Trimming took 3 bases from V and 3 from J; bases not matched to a gene: 14. The CDR3 loop is CSVEGGPAGVETDTQYF. CDR3 sequence (DNA): TGCAGCGTTGAGGGGGGTCCAGCGGGAGTTGAAACAGATACGCAGTATTTT.

This chain joins TRBV28 and TRBJ2-3, with 8 bases identical to TRBD2. Germline values: CDR1 MDHEN, CDR2 SYDVKM. With V trimmed by 6 bases and J by 0 bases, 8 bases remained unmatched. CDR3 length: 16 amino acids. CDR3 sequence reads: CASSLWASGSTDTQYF. The CDR3 DNA is TGTGCCAGCAGCCTCTGGGCTAGCGGGAGCACAGATACGCAGTATTTT.

The chain uses TRBV19 and TRBJ1-5, with D perhaps matching TRBD1 (6 bases). Germline V lookup: CDR1 LNHDA, CDR2 SQIVND (reference sequence). V was pared by 9 bases and J by 2 bases, with 17 bases between. The CDR3 spans 15 residues. CDR3 sequence: CASDQGLTRNQPQHF. CDR3 nucleotides: TGTGCCAGCGATCAGGGGTTGACCCGCAATCAGCCCCAGCATTTT.

The chain combines TRBV5-5 with TRBJ2-3; TRBD2 matches 11 bases. V lost 2 bases to trimming and J lost 3 bases; unmatched junction nucleotides: 17. Per germline, CDR1 SGHKS and CDR2 YYEKEE (reference sequence). The CDR3 sequence is 20 residues long. The CDR3 sequence: CASSFTGGLTSGKVTDTQYF. The CDR3 region has the DNA TGTGCCAGCAGCTTTACAGGGGGCCTGACTAGCGGGAAGGTGACAGATACGCAGTATTTT.

The chain combines TRBV7-9 with TRBJ2-5, with 7 bases aligning to TRBD1. The end of the DNA is better explained by TRBJ2-7, so the J call may be wrong. Germline CDR1 and CDR2: SEHNR and FQNEAQ (reference sequence). The CDR3 contains 15 residues. CDR3: CASSTQGQPSYEQYF. The CDR3, as DNA: TGTGCCAGCAGCACGCAGGGACAGCCTTCCTACGAGCAGTACTTC.

The rearrangement uses TRBV19 and TRBJ1-3, with D possibly TRBD1 on 6 matching bases. Per the germline V gene, CDR1 is LNHDA and CDR2 is SQIVND (reference sequence). Trimming took off 7 bases at V and 1 base at J, with 11 bases between the two ends. This CDR3 has 14 residues. CDR3 sequence (DNA): TGTGCCAGTAATCCACAGGGTTCTGGAAACACCATATATTTT. It specifies CASNPQGSGNTIYF.

The J gene is TRBJ2-1, the V gene TRBV4-1, with D unresolved. Deletions cut 1 base from V and 0 bases from J, with 7 bases between. This CDR3 is built from 15 residues. The germline V gene encodes CDR1 MGHRA and CDR2 YSYEKL. The CDR3 DNA is TGCGCCAGCAGCCAAGCGCCGGGCTCCTACAATGAGCAGTTCTTC. Its protein product is CASSQAPGSYNEQFF.

In its sample, this clone was seen once. The V gene is TRBV19, the J gene TRBJ1-5; D call uncertain. Germline CDR1 reads LNHDA; CDR2 reads SQIVND (reference sequence). The CDR3 totals 12 residues. V was trimmed by 7 bases and J by 2 bases, leaving 6 bases between them. The CDR3 here is CASNGGNQPQHF. The CDR3 DNA sequence: TGTGCCAGTAACGGGGGCAATCAGCCCCAGCATTTT. Variable domain in full (rest from reference TRBV19 and TRBJ1-5): DGGITQSPKYLFRKEGQNVTLSCEQNLNHDAMYWYRQDPGQGLRLIYYSQIVNDFQKGDIAEGYSVSREKKESFPLTVTSAQKNPTAFYLCASNGGNQPQHFGDGTRLSIL.

The chain joins TRBV2 to TRBJ2-7, with TRBD2 identical over 9 bases. Germline CDR1 and CDR2: SNHLY and FYNNEI. J gave up 7 bases and V 0 bases, and 1 base lay outside the gene matches. The CDR3 runs 13 residues. The CDR3 DNA is TGTGCCAGCAGTGAAGCGCGGGGGGGGGAGCAGTACTTC. Its translation is CASSEARGGEQYF. Full variable domain (outside the CDR3, taken from reference TRBV2 and TRBJ2-7): EPEVTQTPSHQVTQMGQEVILRCVPISNHLYFYWYRQILGQKVEFLVSFYNNEISEKSEIFDDQFSVERPDGSNFTLKIRSTKLEDSAMYFCASSEARGGEQYFGPGTRLTVT.

V is TRBV7-2 and J is TRBJ2-6; 10 bases are shared with TRBD1. Germline V lookup: CDR1 SGHTA, CDR2 FQGNSA. The CDR3 is 18 amino acids. The V and J ends lost 5 bases and 2 bases, in that order; junction bases with no gene match: 9. As DNA, the CDR3 is TGTGCCAGCAGCCAAGGTCCCGGGACAGGGGCTGGGGCCAACGTCCTGACTTTC. Its translation: CASSQGPGTGAGANVLTF.

The rearrangement links TRBV4-1 to TRBJ2-7; 10 bases line up with TRBD1. Trimming took 3 bases from V and 2 from J; bases not matched to a gene: 4. The CDR3 is made up of 15 amino acids. Germline CDR1 is MGHRA and CDR2 is YSYEKL. In DNA, the CDR3 is TGCGCCAGCAGCCAGTCCGGGACAGGGGCCTACGAGCAGTACTTC. The encoded protein is CASSQSGTGAYEQYF.

The genes are TRBV10-2 and TRBJ1-2; D is unclear. Germline-derived CDR1 and CDR2 are WSHSY and SAAADI. The CDR3 is 13 amino acids. Trimming took off 6 bases at V and 7 bases at J, with 15 bases between the two ends. The CDR3 sequence is CASSQAPSVGYTF. CDR3 sequence (DNA): TGCGCCAGCAGCCAGGCCCCCTCGGTTGGCTACACCTTC.